This T cell receptor beta chain was found in a study of patients and donors after allogeneic stem cell transplantation. TCRdb reprocessed the RT-PCR reads with MiXCR, giving one entry per CDR3 protein. The sample contains over 150,000 distinct CDR3 sequences, around 30% of which appear only once. This clonotype was seen only a few times. Germline V gives CDR1 SEHNR, CDR2 FQNEAQ (reference sequence). CDR3 length: 14 amino acids. Trimming stripped 5 bases from V and 5 bases from J, with 15 bases between. Sequencing input: blood, either unsorted or a sorted T cell fraction (not recorded which). The rearrangement joins TRBV7-9 to TRBJ1-1; D is uncertain. The sequence came from a human donor who was either an allogeneic HSCT recipient or a stem cell or donor lymphocyte infusion donor (not recorded which). It is not recorded whose cells these are; they may come from a transplant donor. The CDR3 bases are TGTGCCAGCAGCGCCGTCGCGGGTAGTACTGAAGCTTTCTTT. Its translation: CASSAVAGSTEAFF. Looking up the rest from reference TRBV7-9 and TRBJ1-1 gives the full variable domain: DTGVSQNPRHKITKRGQNVTFRCDPISEHNRLYWYRQTLGQGPEFLTYFQNEAQLEKSRLLSDRFSAERPKGSFSTLEIQRTEQGDSAMYLCASSAVAGSTEAFFGQGTRLTVV.